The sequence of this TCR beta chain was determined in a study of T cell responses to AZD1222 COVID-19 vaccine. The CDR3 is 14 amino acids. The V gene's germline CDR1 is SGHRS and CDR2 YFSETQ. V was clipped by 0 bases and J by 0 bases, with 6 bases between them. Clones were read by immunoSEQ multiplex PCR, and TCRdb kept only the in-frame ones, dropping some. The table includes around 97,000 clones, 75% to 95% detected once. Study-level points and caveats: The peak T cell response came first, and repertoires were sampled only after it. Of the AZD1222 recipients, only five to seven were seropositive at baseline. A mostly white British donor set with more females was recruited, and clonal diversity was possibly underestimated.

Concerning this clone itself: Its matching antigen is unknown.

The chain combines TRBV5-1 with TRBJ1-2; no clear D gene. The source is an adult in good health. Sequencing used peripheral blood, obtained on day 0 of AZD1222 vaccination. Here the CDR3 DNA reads TGCGCCAGCAGCTTGGGTTCGGCTAACTATGGCTACACCTTC. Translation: CASSLGSANYGYTF. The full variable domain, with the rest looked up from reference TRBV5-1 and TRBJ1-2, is KAGVTQTPRYLIKTRGQQVTLSCSPISGHRSVSWYQQTPGQGLQFLFEYFSETQRNKGNFPGRFSGRQFSNSRSEMNVSTLELGDSALYLCASSLGSANYGYTFGSGTRLTVV.